The 13 T cell receptor beta chains below were found in one sample sequenced in a study of OX40 agonist ivuxolimab in advanced cancers. TCRdb's copy holds only in-frame clones and misses some; the assay was immunoSEQ multiplex PCR. The sample lists 20,000 to 25,000 clones; 80% to 95% were seen once. The specimen comprised CD4+ or CD8+ T cells sorted from blood, sampled in a trial of the OX40 agonist ivuxolimab. Receptor source: an adult with an advanced solid tumor such as melanoma, head and neck, liver or kidney cancer.

The chain recombines TRBV11-2 with TRBJ1-1; 9 bases match TRBD1. In germline, CDR1 is SGHAT, CDR2 FQNNGV. Germline trimming cut 0 bases from V and 5 bases from J; bases unmatched to any gene: 1. The CDR3 spans 14 residues. The CDR3 region has the DNA TGTGCCAGCAGCTTAGAGACAGGGGGTACTGAAGCTTTCTTT. Translated: CASSLETGGTEAFF.

The rearrangement joins TRBV29-1 to TRBJ1-2; no firm D call. Trimming pared 3 bases from V and 2 bases from J, leaving 10 bases between. The germline V gene encodes CDR1 SQVTM and CDR2 ANQGSEA. The CDR3 is made up of 13 amino acids. CDR3 residues: CSVDGQRNYGYTF. The CDR3 DNA reads as TGCAGCGTTGATGGTCAGAGAAACTATGGCTACACCTTC.

The V and J genes are TRBV5-4 and TRBJ2-7; 11 nucleotides match TRBD2. Germline lookup yields CDR1 SGHNT and CDR2 YYREEE (reference sequence). V shed 2 bases and J 6 bases; nucleotides not matched to a gene: 10. This CDR3 spans 16 amino acids. In DNA form, the CDR3 reads TGTGCCAGCAGCTTAGGTCTAGCGGGGGGCTGGGTCGAGCAGTACTTC. It is translated as CASSLGLAGGWVEQYF.

This clone was seen once. The J gene is TRBJ1-2, the V gene TRBV6-5, with 8 bases matching TRBD1. The junction had 11 bases not matched to a gene; V was cut back by 6 bases and J by 5 bases. The CDR3 consists of 15 residues. Germline V gene lookup returns CDR1 MNHEY and CDR2 SVGAGI. The CDR3: CASRRGTGYKYGYTF. The DNA for the CDR3 is TGTGCCAGCAGGCGCGGGACAGGCTATAAGTATGGCTACACCTTC.

This clone appeared a few times. J is TRBJ2-7 and V is TRBV7-8, with 8 bases fitting TRBD1. Germline assignment: CDR1 SGHVS and CDR2 FQNEAQ. After removal of 4 bases from V and 0 bases from J, the junction contained 5 bases not matched to a gene. The CDR3 totals 15 residues. Written as DNA, the CDR3 is TGTGCCAGCAGCTCCGGACAGGGACCCTCCTACGAGCAGTACTTC. It specifies CASSSGQGPSYEQYF.

The V and J genes are TRBV11-2 and TRBJ1-6; D is unclear. In germline, CDR1 is SGHAT, CDR2 FQNNGV. The CDR3 loop spans 15 amino acids. Trimming removed 3 bases at V and 7 bases at J, with 13 bases between. This CDR3 is CASSLPGPPNSPLHF. CDR3 in DNA: TGTGCCAGCAGCTTGCCGGGTCCCCCAAATTCACCCCTCCACTTT. Combining the CDR3 with reference TRBV11-2 and TRBJ1-6 gives the whole variable domain EAGVAQSPRYKIIEKRQSVAFWCNPISGHATLYWYQQILGQGPKLLIQFQNNGVVDDSQLPKDRFSAERLKGVDSTLKIQPAKLEDSAVYLCASSLPGPPNSPLHFGNGTRLTVT.

The chain couples TRBV7-7 to TRBJ2-5, with D tentatively TRBD2 (5 bases). CDR1 and CDR2 from the germline V gene are SSHAT and FNYEAQ (reference sequence). This CDR3 has 14 residues. The V and J ends lost 5 bases and 5 bases respectively, with 15 bases between them. CDR3 DNA sequence: TGTGCCAGCAGCCCCCTCGGCAGGAGGGAGACCCAGTACTTC. Amino acids: CASSPLGRRETQYF.

The J gene is TRBJ1-1, the V gene TRBV11-1; D is unclear. From germline, CDR1 is SGHAT and CDR2 FQDESV (reference sequence). Between the trimmed V and J ends, which lost 1 base and 0 bases, there was a span of 15 bases. CDR3 size: 17 residues. The CDR3 loop is CASSLDARSYMNTEAFF. The CDR3 region has the DNA TGTGCCAGCAGCTTAGACGCACGCTCCTATATGAACACTGAAGCTTTCTTT.

This rearrangement joins TRBV7-9 to TRBJ2-7; 9 bases are shared with TRBD1. CDR1 and CDR2 (germline): SEHNR, FQNEAQ (reference sequence). Losses at the gene ends were 2 bases for V and 4 bases for J; bases not matched to a gene: 3. This CDR3 spans 14 amino acids. As DNA, the CDR3 is TGTGCCAGCAGCTTACCGGGACAGGGTTACGAGCAGTACTTC. It codes for CASSLPGQGYEQYF.

The gene calls are TRBV7-9 and TRBJ1-1; a possible D gene is TRBD1 (6 bases). Germline-derived CDR1 and CDR2 are SEHNR and FQNEAQ (reference sequence). Trimming took 5 bases from V and 4 from J, leaving 20 bases between them. The CDR3 has 16 residues. This CDR3 is CASSPVGGVLSTEAFF. The CDR3 DNA reads as TGTGCCAGCAGCCCCGTGGGGGGCGTCTTAAGCACTGAAGCTTTCTTT.

The rearrangement joins TRBV4-1 to TRBJ2-7; 8 bases align to TRBD1. The CDR3 is made up of 16 amino acids. The germline V gene has CDR1 MGHRA and CDR2 YSYEKL. V was pared by 0 bases and J by 1 base, with 5 bases of the junction left unmatched. CDR3 bases: TGCGCCAGCAGCCAAGAGGCAGGGGGCTTTTCCTACGAGCAGTACTTC. The encoded protein is CASSQEAGGFSYEQYF.

The genes are TRBV27 and TRBJ2-3, with D uncertain. V lost 3 bases and J 3 bases, leaving 7 bases between the germline ends. CDR1 is MNHEY, CDR2 SMNVEV, per germline (reference sequence). The CDR3 is 13 residues long. CDR3 region: CASSFIETDTQYF. The CDR3 bases are TGTGCCAGCAGTTTTATTGAAACAGATACGCAGTATTTT.

The chain recombines TRBV7-8 with TRBJ2-1; TRBD1 matches 7 bases. This CDR3 comprises 15 residues. V lost 4 bases to trimming and J lost 5 bases; unmatched junction nucleotides: 8. Germline loops: CDR1 SGHVS, CDR2 FQNEAQ. The CDR3 loop is CASSSHSDRDNEQFF. The CDR3 DNA follows: TGTGCCAGCAGCTCCCACTCCGACAGGGACAATGAGCAGTTCTTC.